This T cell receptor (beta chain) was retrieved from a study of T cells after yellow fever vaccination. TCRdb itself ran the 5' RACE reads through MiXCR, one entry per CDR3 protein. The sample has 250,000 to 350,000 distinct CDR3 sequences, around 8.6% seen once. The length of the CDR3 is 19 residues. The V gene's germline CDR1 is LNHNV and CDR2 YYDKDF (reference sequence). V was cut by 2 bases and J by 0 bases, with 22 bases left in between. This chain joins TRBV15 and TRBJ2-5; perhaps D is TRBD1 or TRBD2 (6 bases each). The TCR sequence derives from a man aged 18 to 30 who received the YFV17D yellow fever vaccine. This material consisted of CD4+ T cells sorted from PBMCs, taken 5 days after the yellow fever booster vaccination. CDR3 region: CATSRRWAGHRDYQETQYF. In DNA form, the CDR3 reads TGTGCCACCAGCAGACGATGGGCCGGCCACAGGGACTACCAAGAGACCCAGTACTTC. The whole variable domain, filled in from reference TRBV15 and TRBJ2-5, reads DAMVIQNPRYQVTQFGKPVTLSCSQTLNHNVMYWYQQKSSQAPKLLFHYYDKDFNNEADTPDNFQSRRPNTSFCFLDIRSPGLGDTAMYLCATSRRWAGHRDYQETQYFGPGTRLLVL.